This TCR beta chain was recovered during a study of vaccination and CD4 T cells after COVID-19. About the study: The authors used overlapping spike peptides from SARS-CoV-2, HCoV-NL63, HCoV-OC43 and HCoV-229E to stimulate cells.

Whole-study findings and limits: The appearance of a median about 90% of reactive clones in convalescent patients occurred only post-vaccination.

From germline, CDR1 is MNHEY and CDR2 SVGAGI. With 2 bases removed from V and 7 bases from J, the gap between germline ends came to 15 bases. There are 16 residues in the CDR3. Cultured CD4+ T-cell DNA underwent Oncomine TCR Beta short-read sequencing. In TCRdb, the PCR reads were re-called with MiXCR into one record per CDR3 protein. The repertoire includes about 15,000 distinct CDR3 sequences, more than 40% of them detected once, and around 20% sits in the top ten. Time point described: late sampling 161 to 241 days after vaccination in a few convalescent patients. As for treatment: 10-day PBMC culture with coronavirus spike peptide pools or control peptides (ViraFEST assay). This clonotype appeared a few times. Its antigen is currently unknown.

This material consisted of CD4+ T cells from blood, cultured in vitro, taken about 7 months after SARS-CoV-2 vaccination. The sequence derives from a human donor who had recovered from COVID-19. The chain uses TRBV6-5 and TRBJ1-6; no clear D. The CDR3 protein is CASSYGQPYLNSPLHF. CDR3 nucleotides: TGTGCCAGCAGTTACGGCCAGCCCTACCTGAATTCACCCCTCCACTTT.